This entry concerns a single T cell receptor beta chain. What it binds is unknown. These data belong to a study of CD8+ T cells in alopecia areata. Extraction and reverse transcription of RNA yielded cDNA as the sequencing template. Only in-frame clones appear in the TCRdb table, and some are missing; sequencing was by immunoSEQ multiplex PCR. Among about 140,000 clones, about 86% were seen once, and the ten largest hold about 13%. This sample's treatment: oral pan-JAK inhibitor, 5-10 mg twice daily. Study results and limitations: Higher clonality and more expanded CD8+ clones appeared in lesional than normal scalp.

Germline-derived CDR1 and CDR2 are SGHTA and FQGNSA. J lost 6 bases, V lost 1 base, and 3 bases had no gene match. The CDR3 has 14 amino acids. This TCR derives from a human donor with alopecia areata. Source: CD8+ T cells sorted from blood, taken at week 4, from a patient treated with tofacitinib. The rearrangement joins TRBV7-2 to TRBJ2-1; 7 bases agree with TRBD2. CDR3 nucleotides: TGTGCCAGCAGCTTAGGACTAGCCCCCAATGAGCAGTTCTTC. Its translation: CASSLGLAPNEQFF.